Presented here are 29 T cell receptor beta chains from one specimen sequenced in a study of T cell clones after liver transplantation. Some clones are missing from TCRdb's copy, which holds only in-frame ones; the method was immunoSEQ multiplex PCR. The profile shows under 90,000 clones, 75% to 90% of them singletons. The sample was CD4+ T cells from blood, taken before liver transplant. The receptor source for this set is a human donor who received a liver transplant.

The gene calls are TRBV28 and TRBJ2-1, with TRBD2 identical over 9 bases. The V gene end was trimmed by 6 bases and the J gene end by 0 bases; junction bases not matched to a gene: 3. Germline CDR1 reads MDHEN; CDR2 reads SYDVKM. CDR3 length: 15 amino acids. CDR3 DNA sequence: TGTGCCAGCAGCTTTAGCGGGAGCTCCTACAATGAGCAGTTCTTC. As protein: CASSFSGSSYNEQFF.

The chain combines TRBV6-5 with TRBJ1-5, with D possibly TRBD1 on 5 matching bases. This CDR3 contains 14 residues. V lost 2 bases, J lost 3 bases, and 8 bases lay in between. Germline CDR1 MNHEY, CDR2 SVGAGI. The CDR3 spells CASSYDRVNQPQHF. The DNA of the CDR3 is TGTGCCAGCAGTTACGACAGAGTCAATCAGCCCCAGCATTTT.

The rearrangement uses TRBV7-2 and TRBJ1-2; 8 bases agree with TRBD1. The J segment lost 14 bases and the V segment lost 1 base, leaving 21 bases of the junction unmatched. Looked up from germline, CDR1 is SGHTA and CDR2 is FQGNSA. The CDR3 runs 17 residues. Here the CDR3 reads CASSLDQGGRTGKSQTF. In DNA, the CDR3 is TGTGCCAGCAGCTTAGATCAGGGGGGCCGGACAGGGAAAAGTCAGACCTTC.

The gene calls are TRBV6-1 and TRBJ1-2; 7 positions agree with TRBD1. Germline CDR1 and CDR2: MNHNS and SASEGT. V lost 2 bases to trimming and J lost 0 bases; unmatched junction nucleotides: 6. CDR3 size: 16 residues. The CDR3 loop is CASSEYGTVANYGYTF. The CDR3 DNA sequence: TGTGCCAGCAGTGAATACGGGACAGTAGCTAACTATGGCTACACCTTC.

The rearrangement uses TRBV7-2 and TRBJ1-3; tentatively, D is TRBD1 (5 bases). Germline V gene lookup returns CDR1 SGHTA and CDR2 FQGNSA. V was shortened by 3 bases and J by 4 bases, with 7 bases between the two germline ends. The CDR3 has 13 amino acids. CDR3 in DNA: TGTGCCAGCAGCTTGAGACAGGGAAACACCATATATTTT. This gives the protein CASSLRQGNTIYF.

CDR3 residues: CASSLGSPSYGYTF. CDR3 sequence (DNA): TGTGCCAGCAGCTTAGGTTCGCCCTCCTATGGCTACACCTTC. J is TRBJ1-2 and V is TRBV7-2; no reliable D call. The CDR3 consists of 14 residues. Trimming left V 1 base short and J 4 bases short, with 10 bases between. The V gene's germline CDR1 is SGHTA and CDR2 FQGNSA.

This clone has just a few counts. The V gene is TRBV7-2, the J gene TRBJ2-7, with D maybe TRBD2 (6 bases). There are 13 residues in the CDR3. Trimming shortened V by 4 bases and J by 0 bases, and 7 bases separated the two germline ends. Germline V gene sequence: CDR1 SGHTA, CDR2 FQGNSA. The CDR3 loop is CASSSGLSYEQYF. Here the CDR3 DNA reads TGTGCCAGCAGCTCGGGACTCTCCTACGAGCAGTACTTC.

V is TRBV5-1 and J is TRBJ2-7; TRBD1 agrees at 10 bases. V lost 0 bases to trimming and J lost 2 bases; unmatched junction nucleotides: 5. Germline V CDR1 and CDR2: SGHRS, YFSETQ. This CDR3 has 16 amino acids. CDR3 residues: CASSLASGTGAYEQYF. Written as DNA, the CDR3 is TGCGCCAGCAGCTTGGCCTCGGGGACAGGGGCCTACGAGCAGTACTTC.

The CDR3 sequence is CASSPGLAPREQYF. The CDR3, as DNA: TGTGCCAGCAGCCCCGGCCTCGCCCCAAGGGAGCAGTACTTC. The J gene is TRBJ2-7, the V gene TRBV28; no definite D call. Deletions cut 6 bases from V and 7 bases from J, with 19 bases between. This CDR3 spans 14 amino acids. CDR1 is MDHEN and CDR2 is SYDVKM in the germline V gene.

The chain couples TRBV6-1 to TRBJ2-2; D not certain. V lost 10 bases and J 5 bases, leaving 14 bases between the germline ends. This CDR3 contains 13 residues. CDR1 and CDR2 (germline): MNHNS, SASEGT. The CDR3 sequence: CATRRPITGELFF. CDR3 in DNA: TGTGCCACCAGGAGACCGATTACCGGGGAGCTGTTTTTT.

The sample holds a few counts of this clone. The chain links TRBV18 to TRBJ2-6; D is ambiguous. This CDR3 comprises 15 residues. The germline V and J ends were trimmed by 3 bases and 3 bases, with 9 bases remaining between them. Germline lookup yields CDR1 KGHSH and CDR2 LQKENI. The CDR3 nucleotides are TGTGCCAGCTCACCTGAGTTGAGTGGGGCCAACGTCCTGACTTTC. Translation gives CASSPELSGANVLTF.

This clone was counted a single time. The J gene is TRBJ1-2, the V gene TRBV28; weak D call: TRBD1 (5 bases). The ends were cut back, 3 bases at V and 4 bases at J, with 15 bases in the middle. Germline assignment: CDR1 MDHEN and CDR2 SYDVKM. The CDR3 runs to 15 residues. CDR3 bases: TGTGCCAGCAGTTTTGGGTTGGTTGGGGCCTATGGCTACACCTTC. Translated: CASSFGLVGAYGYTF.

The rearrangement joins TRBV6-5 to TRBJ2-1; weak D call: TRBD1 (6 bases). The length of the CDR3 is 13 residues. V lost 5 bases and J 5 bases, leaving 10 bases between the germline ends. Germline V gene data show CDR1 as MNHEY and CDR2 as SVGAGI. The CDR3 DNA is TGTGCCAGCAGTCAGGGGATCCACAATGAGCAGTTCTTC. It is translated as CASSQGIHNEQFF.

This clone occurred a few times. The chain is built from TRBV11-2 and TRBJ2-3, with D possibly being TRBD1 or TRBD2 (6 bases each). The CDR3 has 16 amino acids. The germline V gene encodes CDR1 SGHAT and CDR2 FQNNGV. V lost 3 bases to trimming and J lost 2 bases, with 15 bases between them. The CDR3 region has the DNA TGTGCCAGCAGCTTTATCCGGGGGCCTAACACAGATACGCAGTATTTT. It codes for CASSFIRGPNTDTQYF. The whole variable domain, filled in from reference TRBV11-2 and TRBJ2-3, reads EAGVAQSPRYKIIEKRQSVAFWCNPISGHATLYWYQQILGQGPKLLIQFQNNGVVDDSQLPKDRFSAERLKGVDSTLKIQPAKLEDSAVYLCASSFIRGPNTDTQYFGPGTRLTVL.

The chain recombines TRBV5-1 with TRBJ1-1; 7 nucleotides agree with TRBD1. J gave up 0 bases and V 1 base, and 18 bases lay outside the gene matches. Germline V gives CDR1 SGHRS, CDR2 YFSETQ. The CDR3 is made up of 20 amino acids. This CDR3 is CASSLYSITGTENLNTEAFF. The CDR3 nucleotides read TGCGCCAGCAGCTTGTATTCAATCACCGGGACAGAAAACTTGAACACTGAAGCTTTCTTT.

This clone was seen repeatedly, ten times or more. The chain recombines TRBV6-6 with TRBJ2-2; tentative D call: TRBD2 (5 bases). The CDR3 is 15 amino acids. V lost 5 bases, J lost 4 bases, and 14 bases lay in between. CDR1 and CDR2 (germline): MNHNY, SVGAGI (reference sequence). The CDR3, as DNA: TGTGCCAGCAGTCCCCGGACTGGGAGCACCGGGGAGCTGTTTTTT. Protein sequence: CASSPRTGSTGELFF.

The V call is TRBV7-8, the J call TRBJ2-7; 9 bases map to TRBD2. Germline values: CDR1 SGHVS, CDR2 FQNEAQ. V gave up 5 bases and J gave up 9 bases; unmatched junction bases: 14. The CDR3 length is 15 residues. Written as DNA, the CDR3 is TGTGCCAGCAGCCCCCCGGGGGGGCGGGAGGGTGGGCAGTACTTC. Translated, it gives CASSPPGGREGGQYF.

DNA of the CDR3: TGTGCCAGTAGTCCAGGACAAGCAACTAATGAAAAACTGTTTTTT. It yields the protein CASSPGQATNEKLFF. V gene TRBV19 combines with J gene TRBJ1-4, with a possible D match to TRBD1 (5 bases). The germline CDR1 and CDR2 sequences are LNHDA and SQIVND (reference sequence). The CDR3 is made up of 15 amino acids. V lost 5 bases to trimming and J lost 0 bases, with 10 bases between them.

The V and J genes are TRBV2 and TRBJ1-3; possibly TRBD1 for D (6 bases). The CDR3 extends over 15 amino acids. V was clipped by 7 bases and J by 3 bases, with 16 bases between them. Germline V gene lookup returns CDR1 SNHLY and CDR2 FYNNEI. For the CDR3, the DNA is TGTGCCAGCATCTTAATGGGGGGCTTTGGAAACACCATATATTTT. Translation gives CASILMGGFGNTIYF.

The chain employs TRBV6-1 and TRBJ2-3, with D unresolved. The CDR3 runs 12 residues. CDR1 and CDR2 from the germline V gene are MNHNS and SASEGT. V lost 5 bases and J 2 bases, leaving 5 bases between the germline ends. The CDR3 nucleotides read TGTGCCAGCAGTCCACACACAGATACGCAGTATTTT. This encodes CASSPHTDTQYF.

V is TRBV28 and J is TRBJ1-2; D remains ambiguous. This CDR3 has 11 residues. Germline CDR1 reads MDHEN; CDR2 reads SYDVKM. Deletions cut 5 bases from V and 5 bases from J, with 6 bases between. The CDR3 protein is CASSLAYGYTF. The DNA for the CDR3 is TGTGCCAGCAGTCTTGCATATGGCTACACCTTC.

The DNA of the CDR3 is TGTGCCTGGATCAGGACAGATCTGAACACTGAAGCTTTCTTT. Amino acid sequence: CAWIRTDLNTEAFF. The chain links TRBV30 to TRBJ1-1, with D maybe TRBD1 (6 bases). V lost 4 bases to trimming and J lost 0 bases, with 12 bases between them. Germline-derived CDR1 and CDR2 are GTSNPN and SVGIG (reference sequence). There are 14 residues in the CDR3.

The CDR3 region is CASSFTAGNTIYF. The CDR3 bases are TGTGCCAGCAGCTTCACGGCTGGAAACACCATATATTTT. This chain connects TRBV7-3 to TRBJ1-3, with D uncertain. Germline V gene lookup returns CDR1 SGHTA and CDR2 FQGTGA. Trimming cost V 3 bases and J 2 bases, with 5 bases left between them. CDR3 length: 13 amino acids. The whole variable domain, remainder taken from reference TRBV7-3 and TRBJ1-3, is GAGVSQTPSNKVTEKGKYVELRCDPISGHTALYWYRQSLGQGPEFLIYFQGTGAADDSGLPNDRFFAVRPEGSVSTLKIQRTERGDSAVYLCASSFTAGNTIYFGEGSWLTVV.

This chain links TRBV29-1 with TRBJ1-1; D remains unclear. Trimming removed 2 bases from V and 5 bases from J, with 12 bases in between. Germline-derived CDR1 and CDR2 are SQVTM and ANQGSEA. The CDR3 loop spans 13 amino acids. CDR3 sequence (DNA): TGCAGCGTTGAAACACAGTTGGGTACTGAAGCTTTCTTT. It codes for CSVETQLGTEAFF.

This chain uses TRBV11-3 with TRBJ2-5; TRBD2 agrees at 7 bases. V was pared by 0 bases and J by 5 bases, with 12 bases of the junction left unmatched. Germline loops: CDR1 SGHNT, CDR2 YENEEA. The CDR3 is 17 residues long. CDR3 sequence (DNA): TGTGCCAGCAGCTTAGATCCCGGGCGGGAGAGCGGGGAGACCCAGTACTTC. Amino acid sequence: CASSLDPGRESGETQYF.

The V and J genes are TRBV5-1 and TRBJ2-4; the D is unclear. With 0 bases removed from V and 6 bases from J, the gap between germline ends came to 10 bases. The CDR3 sequence is 14 residues long. Germline loops: CDR1 SGHRS, CDR2 YFSETQ. The DNA for the CDR3 is TGCGCCAGCAGCTTGGGCGAACCAGGAAACATTCAGTACTTC. Its protein product is CASSLGEPGNIQYF.

The chain links TRBV4-1 to TRBJ2-7, with TRBD2 matching 7 bases. Germline V lookup: CDR1 MGHRA, CDR2 YSYEKL. The CDR3 extends over 16 amino acids. The J segment lost 6 bases and the V segment lost 1 base, leaving 12 bases of the junction unmatched. The CDR3 spells CASSQAGWGGASEQYF. The DNA for the CDR3 is TGCGCCAGCAGCCAAGCCGGTTGGGGGGGAGCGAGCGAGCAGTACTTC.

The V and J genes are TRBV18 and TRBJ1-5; the D is unclear. Germline CDR1 reads KGHSH; CDR2 reads LQKENI. The V gene lost 4 bases and the J gene lost 3 bases, with 10 bases spanning the gap. The CDR3 runs to 14 residues. The CDR3 is CASSRSGYNQPQHF. The CDR3, as DNA: TGTGCCAGCTCACGAAGCGGCTACAATCAGCCCCAGCATTTT.

This chain links TRBV7-9 with TRBJ2-3; D is unresolved. This CDR3 contains 14 residues. Germline V gene data show CDR1 as SEHNR and CDR2 as FQNEAQ (reference sequence). Trimming took 3 bases from V and 1 from J, leaving 8 bases between them. DNA for the CDR3: TGTGCCAGCAGCTTGGCGGAACGCACAGATACGCAGTATTTT. Protein sequence: CASSLAERTDTQYF.